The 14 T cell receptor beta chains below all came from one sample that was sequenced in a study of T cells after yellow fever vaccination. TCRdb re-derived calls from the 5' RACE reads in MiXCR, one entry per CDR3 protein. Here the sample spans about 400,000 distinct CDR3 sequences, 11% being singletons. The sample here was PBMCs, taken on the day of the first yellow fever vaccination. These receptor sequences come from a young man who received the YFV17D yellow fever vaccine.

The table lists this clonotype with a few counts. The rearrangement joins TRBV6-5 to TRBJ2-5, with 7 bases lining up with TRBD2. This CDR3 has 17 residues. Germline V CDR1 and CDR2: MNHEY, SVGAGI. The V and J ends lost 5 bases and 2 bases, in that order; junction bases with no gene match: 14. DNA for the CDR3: TGTGCCAGCAGTCACCACCCCCGAAGCGGGATTCAAGAGACCCAGTACTTC. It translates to CASSHHPRSGIQETQYF.

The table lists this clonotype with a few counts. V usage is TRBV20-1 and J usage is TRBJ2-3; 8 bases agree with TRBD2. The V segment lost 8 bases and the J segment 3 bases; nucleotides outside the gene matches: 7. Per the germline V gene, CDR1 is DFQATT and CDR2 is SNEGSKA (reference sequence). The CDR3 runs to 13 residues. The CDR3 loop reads CSQEGLGTDTQYF. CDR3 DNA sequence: TGCAGTCAGGAGGGACTAGGTACAGATACGCAGTATTTT.

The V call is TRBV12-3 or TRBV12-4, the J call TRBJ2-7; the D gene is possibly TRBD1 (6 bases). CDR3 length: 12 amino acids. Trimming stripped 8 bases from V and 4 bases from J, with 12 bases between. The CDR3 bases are TGTGCCAGCTGTACAGGGTCGTACGAGCAGTACTTC. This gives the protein CASCTGSYEQYF.

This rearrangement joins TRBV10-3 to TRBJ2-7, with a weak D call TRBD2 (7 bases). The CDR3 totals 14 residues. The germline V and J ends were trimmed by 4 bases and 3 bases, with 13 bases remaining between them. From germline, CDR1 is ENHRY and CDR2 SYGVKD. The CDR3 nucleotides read TGTGCCATCAGTGCCGGAGGGGGGGTCTACGAGCAGTACTTC. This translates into CAISAGGGVYEQYF.

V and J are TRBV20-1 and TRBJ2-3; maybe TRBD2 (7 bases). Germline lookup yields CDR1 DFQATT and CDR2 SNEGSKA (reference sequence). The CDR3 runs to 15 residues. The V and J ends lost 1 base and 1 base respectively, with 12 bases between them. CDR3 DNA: TGCAGTGCTAGAGGGGGGCGGGGGCGCACAGATACGCAGTATTTT. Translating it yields CSARGGRGRTDTQYF.

The CDR3 bases are TGTGCCAGCAGCCAAGAGTCAGGGGGCGGCTACACCTTC. The encoded protein is CASSQESGGGYTF. This rearrangement joins TRBV4-2 to TRBJ1-2; 8 bases fit TRBD1. The length of the CDR3 is 13 residues. Germline lookup yields CDR1 LGHNA and CDR2 YNFKEQ. V lost 0 bases, J lost 8 bases, and 2 bases stayed unmatched.

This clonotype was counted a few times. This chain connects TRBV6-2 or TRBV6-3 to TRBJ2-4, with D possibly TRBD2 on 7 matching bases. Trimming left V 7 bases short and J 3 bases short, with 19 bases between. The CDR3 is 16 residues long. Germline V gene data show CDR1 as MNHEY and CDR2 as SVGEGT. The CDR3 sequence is CASMDRGAEDKNIQYF. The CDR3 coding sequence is TGTGCCAGCATGGATCGGGGGGCAGAGGACAAAAACATTCAGTACTTC.

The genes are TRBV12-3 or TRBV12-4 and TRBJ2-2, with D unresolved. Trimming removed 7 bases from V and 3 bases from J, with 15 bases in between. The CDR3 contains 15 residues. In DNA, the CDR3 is TGTGCCAGCACCCGAAGGCCTTGGGACACCGGGGAGCTGTTTTTT. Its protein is CASTRRPWDTGELFF.

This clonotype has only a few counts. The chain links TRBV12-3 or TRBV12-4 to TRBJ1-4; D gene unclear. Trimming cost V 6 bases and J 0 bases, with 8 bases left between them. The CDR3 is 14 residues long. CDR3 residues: CASRDGATNEKLFF. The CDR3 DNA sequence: TGTGCCAGCAGAGACGGTGCAACTAATGAAAAACTGTTTTTT.

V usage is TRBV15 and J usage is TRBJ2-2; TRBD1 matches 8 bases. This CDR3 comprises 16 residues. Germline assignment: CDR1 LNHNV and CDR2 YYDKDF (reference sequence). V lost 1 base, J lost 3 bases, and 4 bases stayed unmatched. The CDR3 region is CATSRAQGVYTGELFF. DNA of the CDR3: TGTGCCACCAGCAGAGCACAGGGGGTCTACACCGGGGAGCTGTTTTTT.

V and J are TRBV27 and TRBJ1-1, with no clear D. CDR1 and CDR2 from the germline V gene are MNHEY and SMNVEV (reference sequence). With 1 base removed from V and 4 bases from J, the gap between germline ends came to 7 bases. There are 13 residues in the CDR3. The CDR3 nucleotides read TGTGCCAGCAGTTTATATGGAAGCACTGAAGCTTTCTTT. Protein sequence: CASSLYGSTEAFF.

The CDR3 nucleotides are TGTGCCAGCACTGGCGTCGGCTCCTACGAGCAGTACTTC. Its translation is CASTGVGSYEQYF. The chain links TRBV6-2 or TRBV6-3 to TRBJ2-7; no definite D call. The CDR3 contains 13 residues. Between the trimmed V and J ends, which lost 7 bases and 0 bases, there was a span of 10 bases. Germline CDR1 is MNHEY and CDR2 is SVGEGT.

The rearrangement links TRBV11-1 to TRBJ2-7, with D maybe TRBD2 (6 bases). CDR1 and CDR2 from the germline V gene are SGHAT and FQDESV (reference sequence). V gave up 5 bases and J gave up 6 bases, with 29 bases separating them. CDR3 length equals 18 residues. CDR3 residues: CASSPNLAGTLRAGEQYF. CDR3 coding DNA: TGTGCCAGCAGCCCGAACCTCGCGGGGACTTTGAGGGCTGGCGAGCAGTACTTC.

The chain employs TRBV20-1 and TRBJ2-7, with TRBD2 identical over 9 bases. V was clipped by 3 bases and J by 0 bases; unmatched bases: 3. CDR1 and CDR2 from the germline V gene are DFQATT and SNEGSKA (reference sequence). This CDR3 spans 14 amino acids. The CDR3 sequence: CSASNSGSSYEQYF. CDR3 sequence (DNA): TGCAGTGCTAGTAATAGCGGGAGCTCCTACGAGCAGTACTTC.